Shown below are 7 T cell receptor beta chains from a single sample sequenced in a study of blood T cell repertoires in COVID-19. TCRdb's copy holds only in-frame clones and misses some; the assay was immunoSEQ multiplex PCR. The table has 200,000 to 300,000 clones, roughly nine tenths seen once. The sequencing sample was made of peripheral blood. All receptors come from a man aged 35-49 years who had recovered from COVID-19.

The V and J genes are TRBV27 and TRBJ2-3; D is perhaps TRBD2 (5 bases). Germline lookup yields CDR1 MNHEY and CDR2 SMNVEV (reference sequence). CDR3 length equals 16 residues. Trimming removed 1 base from V and 2 bases from J, with 13 bases in between. The DNA for the CDR3 is TGTGCCAGCAGTTTATATCTGTCGGGGAACACAGATACGCAGTATTTT. This sequence encodes CASSLYLSGNTDTQYF.

The V and J genes are TRBV10-3 and TRBJ2-7; 11 nucleotides align to TRBD1. The germline CDR1 and CDR2 sequences are ENHRY and SYGVKD. After removal of 5 bases from V and 3 bases from J, the junction contained 3 bases not matched to a gene. CDR3 length: 14 residues. This CDR3 is CAISSGTGGYEQYF. In DNA, the CDR3 is TGTGCCATCAGTTCCGGGACAGGGGGCTACGAGCAGTACTTC.

The V and J genes are TRBV6-5 and TRBJ2-1; 11 positions agree with TRBD1. This CDR3 comprises 16 residues. Germline CDR1 is MNHEY and CDR2 is SVGAGI. Germline trimming cut 2 bases from V and 6 bases from J; bases unmatched to any gene: 6. The DNA for the CDR3 is TGTGCCAGCAGTTACCACGTAGGGACAGGGGGCAATGAGCAGTTCTTC. It specifies CASSYHVGTGGNEQFF.

The chain couples TRBV29-1 to TRBJ2-4; D possibly corresponds to TRBD1 (6 bases). The CDR3 is 15 amino acids. Trimming removed 4 bases from V and 7 bases from J, with 20 bases in between. Germline lookup yields CDR1 SQVTM and CDR2 ANQGSEA. CDR3 in DNA: TGCAGCGTTGCCGGCACTTTGGGGGCCGCGAACATTCAGTACTTC. Protein product: CSVAGTLGAANIQYF. The full variable domain, with the rest looked up from reference TRBV29-1 and TRBJ2-4, is SAVISQKPSRDICQRGTSLTIQCQVDSQVTMMFWYRQQPGQSLTLIATANQGSEATYESGFVIDKFPISRPNLTFSTLTVSNMSPEDSSIYLCSVAGTLGAANIQYFGAGTRLSVL.

V and J are TRBV5-4 and TRBJ2-1, with TRBD2 matching 7 bases. The CDR3 has 17 residues. Germline V gene lookup returns CDR1 SGHNT and CDR2 YYREEE (reference sequence). Unmatched junction bases numbered 14, after V lost 4 bases and J lost 4 bases. CDR3 sequence (DNA): TGTGCCAGCAGCCCCCCTGGGGCTAGCGGACAATACAATGAGCAGTTCTTC. Residues: CASSPPGASGQYNEQFF.

J is TRBJ2-1 and V is TRBV4-2; D might be TRBD2 (5 bases). From germline, CDR1 is LGHNA and CDR2 YNFKEQ. The CDR3 totals 14 residues. With 2 bases removed from V and 6 bases from J, the gap between germline ends came to 11 bases. CDR3 residues: CASSQRRGFNEQFF. Written as DNA, the CDR3 is TGTGCCAGCAGCCAAAGAAGAGGGTTCAATGAGCAGTTCTTC.

The chain couples TRBV5-1 to TRBJ2-1; TRBD2 matches at 9 bases. Germline CDR1 and CDR2: SGHRS and YFSETQ. V shed 0 bases, J shed 0 bases, and the junction held 7 bases outside the gene matches. The CDR3 spans 18 residues. CDR3 region: CASSLVAGAPSSYNEQFF. The CDR3 nucleotides are TGCGCCAGCAGCTTGGTAGCGGGGGCCCCTAGCTCCTACAATGAGCAGTTCTTC.